This TCR beta chain was captured in a study of T cells after yellow fever vaccination. Findings of the study overall: The appearance of a small share of clonotypes in both CD4 and CD8 compartments was observed.

Generation of TCR cDNA used 5'RACE template switching (which added a universal primer site and UMIs). TCRdb analysed the 5' RACE reads with MiXCR anew, one entry per CDR3 protein. The sample carries about 320,000 distinct CDR3 sequences, about 10% recorded once. This clonotype was seen a few times. Its antigen is unknown. The CDR3 has 12 residues. Germline CDR1 is SNHLY and CDR2 is FYNNEI. Between the trimmed V and J ends, which lost 6 bases and 6 bases, there was a span of 11 bases. This sequence originates from a man between 18 and 35 years old who received the YFV17D yellow fever vaccine. This sample comprised CD4+ T cells sorted from PBMCs, obtained 45 days after the yellow fever booster vaccination. The chain employs TRBV2 and TRBJ2-5; D gene unclear. The CDR3 sequence: CASRADRQTQYF. CDR3 nucleotide sequence: TGTGCCAGCAGGGCAGACCGGCAGACCCAGTACTTC.